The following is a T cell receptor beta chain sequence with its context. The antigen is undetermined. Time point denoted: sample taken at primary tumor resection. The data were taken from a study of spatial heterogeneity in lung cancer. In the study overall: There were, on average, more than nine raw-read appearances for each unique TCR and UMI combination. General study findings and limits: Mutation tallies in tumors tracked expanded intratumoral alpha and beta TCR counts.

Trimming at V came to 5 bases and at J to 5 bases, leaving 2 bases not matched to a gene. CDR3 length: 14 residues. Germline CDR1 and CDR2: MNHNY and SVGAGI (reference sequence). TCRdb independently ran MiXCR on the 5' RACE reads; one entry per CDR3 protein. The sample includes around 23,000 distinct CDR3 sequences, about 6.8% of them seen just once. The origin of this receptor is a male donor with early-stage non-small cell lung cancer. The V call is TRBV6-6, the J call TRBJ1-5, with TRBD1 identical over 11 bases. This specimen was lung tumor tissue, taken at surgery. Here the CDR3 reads CASSRDRGDQPQHF. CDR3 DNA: TGTGCCAGCAGTCGGGACAGGGGGGATCAGCCCCAGCATTTT.